This T cell receptor (beta chain) was profiled in a study of shared clonotypes between healthy human individuals. Study information: Per donor, CD8 memory used one plate, CD8 naive used two, CD4 memory used three and CD4 naive used three.

Each subset's genomic DNA was shared equally among a number of immunoSEQ plates. Sequencing was performed with immunoSEQ multiplex PCR; in TCRdb, only in-frame clones are kept and a portion is missing. The table has under 650,000 clones, roughly 95% seen once. On this clone itself: What it binds is unknown.

The length of the CDR3 is 14 residues. V was trimmed by 2 bases and J by 2 bases, leaving 11 bases between them. Caucasian adults living in Nashville, Tennessee, provided all samples. Study observations and caveats: Expectations were that clonotype sharing among donors would be affected by sequencing depth.

What was sequenced was naive CD4+ T cells sorted from blood. Sample subset: CD45RA+ positively selected. This receptor was obtained from a woman in her 30s in good health. The rearrangement joins TRBV5-3 to TRBJ2-7, with D perhaps matching TRBD1 (6 bases). TRBV5-3 is placed among ORFs of uncertain function. For the CDR3, the DNA is TGTGCCAGAAGCTTACCGGACAGAACCTACGAGCAGTACTTC. Translation gives CARSLPDRTYEQYF.